This T cell receptor beta chain was recovered during a study of Graves' ophthalmopathy and Graves' hyperthyroidism. Amplification of TCR beta CDR3 regions used RNA transcripts. In the first round, RT-PCR was carried out with HTBI primers, and a multiplex PCR formed the second round. TCRdb re-called the multiplex PCR reads with MiXCR, one entry per CDR3 protein. The sample lists 600,000 to 700,000 distinct CDR3 sequences, 35% to 45% occurring once. V lost 2 bases, J lost 10 bases, and 17 bases stayed unmatched. Germline lookup yields CDR1 SQVTM and CDR2 ANQGSEA. This CDR3 has 15 residues. This clonotype was seen ten or more times.

This clonotype originated in an adult man with Graves' ophthalmopathy. The chain recombines TRBV29-1 with TRBJ2-7, with TRBD1 identical over 7 bases. Specimen: peripheral blood. CDR3: CSVEPLDRYEGGQYF. CDR3 nucleotides: TGCAGCGTTGAACCCTTGGACAGGTATGAAGGCGGTCAGTACTTC.